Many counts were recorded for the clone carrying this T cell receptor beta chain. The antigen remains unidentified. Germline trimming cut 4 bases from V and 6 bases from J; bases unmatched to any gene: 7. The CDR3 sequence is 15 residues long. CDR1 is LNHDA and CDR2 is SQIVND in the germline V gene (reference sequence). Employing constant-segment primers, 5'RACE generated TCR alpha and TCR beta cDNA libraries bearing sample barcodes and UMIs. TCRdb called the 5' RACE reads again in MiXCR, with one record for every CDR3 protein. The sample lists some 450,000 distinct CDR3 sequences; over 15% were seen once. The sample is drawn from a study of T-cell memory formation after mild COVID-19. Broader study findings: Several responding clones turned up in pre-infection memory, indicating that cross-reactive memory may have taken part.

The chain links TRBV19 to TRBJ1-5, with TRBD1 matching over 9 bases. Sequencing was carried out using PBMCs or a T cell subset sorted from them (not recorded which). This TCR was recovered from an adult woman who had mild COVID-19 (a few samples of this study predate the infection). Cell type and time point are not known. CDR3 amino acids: CASSTDRGSTQPQHF. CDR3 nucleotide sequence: TGTGCCAGTAGTACGGACAGGGGAAGTACTCAGCCCCAGCATTTT.